These T cell receptor beta chains were read from a single sample in a study of human T cells and chemical hapten exposure. From the 5' RACE reads, TCRdb called clonotypes with MiXCR, one entry per CDR3 protein. The table records under 100,000 distinct CDR3 sequences, more than 15% of them present only once. These receptors were obtained from a female donor in good health. The CDR3 runs from the conserved cysteine through the conserved F or W. Each record gives: D gene, J gene, V gene, clone size, CDR3 protein, CDR3 DNA. D genes are given only for firm matches. Clone size, where shown, is once, few, many, or a class for clones that have expanded.

>TRBD1|TRBJ2-4|TRBV12-3/TRBV12-4|few
CASSLGGQGVTGKNIQYF
TGTGCCAGCAGTTTAGGCGGACAGGGGGTGACGGGCAAAAACATTCAGTACTTC
>NA|TRBJ2-5|TRBV29-1|NA
CSVEGITRETQYF
TGCAGCGTTGAAGGTATAACACGCGAGACCCAGTACTTC
>NA|TRBJ1-2|TRBV20-1|few
CSARDRRGVNYGYTF
TGCAGTGCTAGAGATAGACGAGGCGTTAACTATGGCTACACCTTC
>TRBD2|TRBJ2-1|TRBV28|few
CASSFGGLAGGGGEQFF
TGTGCCAGCAGTTTCGGGGGACTAGCGGGAGGGGGGGGTGAGCAGTTCTTC
>NA|TRBJ1-2|TRBV6-6|NA
CASSYSASVGYGYTF
TGTGCCAGCAGTTACTCGGCCTCCGTCGGCTATGGCTACACCTTC
>NA|TRBJ2-1|TRBV6-5|few
CASSQRVPPDFYEQFF
TGTGCCAGCAGCCAACGGGTCCCCCCTGATTTTTATGAGCAGTTCTTC
>NA|TRBJ1-6|TRBV12-3/TRBV12-4|NA
CASSRVQNSPLHF
TGTGCCAGCAGCCGAGTACAAAATTCACCCCTCCACTTT
>TRBD2|TRBJ2-3|TRBV10-2|NA
CASSVTGGRDTQYF
TGCGCCAGCAGTGTAACGGGGGGGCGAGATACGCAGTATTTT
>NA|TRBJ2-2|TRBV5-1|NA
CASSLHPPGPPENTGELFF
TGCGCCAGCAGCTTACACCCTCCGGGACCACCCGAGAACACCGGGGAGCTGTTTTTT
>NA|TRBJ2-3|TRBV4-3|once
CASSQGQGVTDTQYF
TGCGCCAGCAGCCAAGGTCAAGGGGTTACAGATACGCAGTATTTT
>TRBD1|TRBJ1-6|TRBV18|NA
CASSPGQGQNSPLHF
TGTGCCAGCTCACCCGGACAGGGCCAGAATTCACCCCTCCACTTT
>TRBD1|TRBJ1-2|TRBV6-1|NA
CASSGGTASYGYTF
TGTGCCAGCAGTGGTGGGACAGCCTCCTATGGCTACACCTTC
>TRBD2|TRBJ2-1|TRBV7-6|NA
CASSGSGDAYNEQFF
TGTGCCAGCAGCGGTAGCGGGGATGCCTACAATGAGCAGTTCTTC
>TRBD2|TRBJ2-7|TRBV20-1|few
CSASPMTSGRVEQYF
TGCAGTGCTAGCCCGATGACTAGCGGGAGGGTCGAGCAGTACTTC